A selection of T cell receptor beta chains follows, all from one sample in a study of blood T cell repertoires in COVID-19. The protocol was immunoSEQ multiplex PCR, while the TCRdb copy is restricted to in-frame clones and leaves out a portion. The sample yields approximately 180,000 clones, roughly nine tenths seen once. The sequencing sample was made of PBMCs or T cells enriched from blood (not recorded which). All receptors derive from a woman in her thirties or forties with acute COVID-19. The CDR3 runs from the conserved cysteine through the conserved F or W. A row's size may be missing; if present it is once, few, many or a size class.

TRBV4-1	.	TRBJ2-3	CASRQTSVDTQYF
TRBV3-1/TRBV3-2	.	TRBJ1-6	CASSPRTGGLNSPLHF
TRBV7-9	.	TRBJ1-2	CASSPPLIRLLYGYTF
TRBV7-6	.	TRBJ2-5	CASSSNPGTLKETQYF
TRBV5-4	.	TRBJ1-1	CASSRQGTEAFF
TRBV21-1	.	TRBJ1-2	CASSAGQGDGYTF
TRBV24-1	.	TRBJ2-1	CATSDRLAGSNEQFF
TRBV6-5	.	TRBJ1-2	CASSKIQGWGYTF
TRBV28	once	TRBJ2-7	CASSSAGGRDEQYF
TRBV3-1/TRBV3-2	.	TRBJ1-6	CASSQDRGGYSPLHF
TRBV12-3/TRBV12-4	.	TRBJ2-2	CAVGVASTGELFF
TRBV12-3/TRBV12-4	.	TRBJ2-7	CASSSDREYEQYF
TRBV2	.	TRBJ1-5	CASRRGQGEGNQPQHF
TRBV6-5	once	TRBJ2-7	CASRTSGGLYEQYF
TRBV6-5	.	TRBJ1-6	CATRWSPLHF
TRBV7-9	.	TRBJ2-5	CASSSRLAQETQYF
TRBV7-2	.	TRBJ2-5	CASSLVGAAGETQYF
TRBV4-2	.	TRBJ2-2	CASSQDQRATAGNTGELFF
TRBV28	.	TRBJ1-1	CASSSMTGLGTEAFF
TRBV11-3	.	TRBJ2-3	CASSPGTGSADTQYF
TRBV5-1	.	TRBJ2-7	CASSRGGSGRAYEQYF
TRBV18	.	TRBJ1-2	CASSPQGTGAGGGYTF
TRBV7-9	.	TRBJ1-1	CASSLRGGVMNTEAFF
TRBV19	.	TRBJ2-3	CASSTSSGTQYF
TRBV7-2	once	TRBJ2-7	CASSLGTGSGYEQYF
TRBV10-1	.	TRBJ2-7	CASSDSREGGHEQYF
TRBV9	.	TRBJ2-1	CASSVGAPSYNEQFF
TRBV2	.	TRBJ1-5	CASSPHLDSNQPQHF
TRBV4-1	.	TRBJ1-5	CASSQVGGAGQPQHF
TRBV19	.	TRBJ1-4	CASSMGRYNEKLFF
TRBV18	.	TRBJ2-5	CASSPVASGSQETQYF
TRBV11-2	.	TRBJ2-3	CASSLVGLAADTQYF
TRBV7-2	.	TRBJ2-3	CASTKGGSGRNTQYF
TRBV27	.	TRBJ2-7	CASSLQAGLSSYEQYF
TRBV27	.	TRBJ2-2	CASSPTRAGELFF
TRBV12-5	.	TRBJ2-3	CASAKGGGDYADTQYF
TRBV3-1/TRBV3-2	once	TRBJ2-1	CASSLGQYEQFF
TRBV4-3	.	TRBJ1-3	CASSHRTGSLSGNTIYF
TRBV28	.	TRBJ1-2	CASTSGQGPPGYTF
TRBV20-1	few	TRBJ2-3	CSASVGDSRGTDTQYF
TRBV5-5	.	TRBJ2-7	CASSLEGARGRYEQYF
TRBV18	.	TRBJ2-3	CASSLRDTTTDTQYF
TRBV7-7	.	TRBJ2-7	CASSPGLTNYEQYF
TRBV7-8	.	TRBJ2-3	CASSRQGASRTDTQYF
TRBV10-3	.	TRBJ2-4	CAISESKGQIQNIQYF
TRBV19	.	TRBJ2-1	CASSTPVSGGVNEQFF
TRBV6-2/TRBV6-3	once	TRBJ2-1	CASSYVTSGRSHEQFF
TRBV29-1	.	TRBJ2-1	CSVGVHSYNEQFF